A selection of T cell receptor beta chains follows, all from one sample in a study of STAT5B mutations in CD4+ large granular lymphocyte leukemia. Clones were sequenced by immunoSEQ multiplex PCR, and TCRdb holds only the in-frame ones, with some missing. The sample shows approximately 24,000 clones, around 81% of them seen only once. Sample: CD4+ T cells from blood buffy coats. These receptors were collected from a human donor in good health. Both conserved end residues are trimmed from each CDR3.

v_call cdr3_aa
TRBV2 ASRGTKLNTDTQY
TRBV6-5 ASSELTQY
TRBV7-9 ASSDRTEGSHTIY
TRBV29-1 SVERPETSDTQY
TRBV10-3 AISDSRGLRETQY
TRBV25-1 ASRTSHGYT
TRBV5-6 ASSFREMETQY
TRBV7-2 ASSHDADYGYT
TRBV5-5 ASSRSYEQVSYGYT
TRBV28 ASGRYRDRSNQPQH
TRBV2 ASSDSWGTDTQY
TRBV7-2 ASSWAAEETQY
TRBV7-3 ASSDTGGENTEAF
TRBV6-1 ASNQGANQPQH
TRBV5-1 ASSPLAGGNTDTQY
TRBV27 ASSSPGLGSQETQY
TRBV7-2 ASSLEIWVGTGELF
TRBV6-5 ASRTSTRSNYGYT
TRBV10-3 AISDSDTQY
TRBV18 ASSPPRRGLSSYNEQF
TRBV12-5 ASLPRWGSHIQY
TRBV7-3 ASSLQGNLVLGANVLT
TRBV5-3 ARSLTGGSAKNIQY
TRBV7-8 ASSLDGTSGRLIQETQY
TRBV9 ASSVLSGGADTGELF
TRBV7-9 ASSSRETQY
TRBV7-2 ASSYSYNEQF
TRBV11-2 ASSRGEGYEQY
TRBV19 ASVLLWNTEAF
TRBV27 ASSLGGRLYRVYNEQF
TRBV4-3 ASSQLAGLVADTQY
TRBV28 ASSPGTASRQNEQF
TRBV11-3 ASSRTSGNLGTGELF
TRBV11-3 ASSSRPALEAF
TRBV6-6 ASSSWYTDTQY
TRBV9 ASSGTLDRGELF
TRBV5-1 ASSPGQLTEAF
TRBV18 ASSPKEQADTQY
TRBV7-9 ASSSRHRYQETQY
TRBV20-1 SAGYTEAF
TRBV5-4 ASSLLPWSGNTIY
TRBV30 AWRPPGSGDTQY
TRBV28 ASSSGGSANEQF
TRBV7-2 ASSLDLPRGYGYT
TRBV19 ASTRDSFGYT
TRBV4-2 ASSQDVDTQY
TRBV7-2 ASSQSLQGTGELF
TRBV7-8 ASSLGTGEVGYT
TRBV5-1 ASSLGFGGDQETQY
TRBV9 ASSVESRGYNEQF
TRBV6-5 ASSQNTGTGEGYT
TRBV6-5 ASSYGRRSSGNTIY
TRBV18 ASSPLPQGAGETQY
TRBV5-6 ASSLSAGGYT
TRBV5-5 ASSLEGSGNTIY
TRBV11-3 ASSLEEGLGFYEQY
TRBV27 ASSLSRQVRGYT
TRBV29-1 SVFKGLNTEAF
TRBV7-9 ASRLLAGYTGELF
TRBV4-1 ASSQEYSSPNGYT